The 4 T cell receptor beta chains reported below all come from one sample, sequenced in a study of OX40 agonist ivuxolimab in advanced cancers. Sequencing used immunoSEQ multiplex PCR; TCRdb keeps in-frame clones, though not all of them. The table includes 68,000 or so clones, 65% to 90% detected once. Here the sequenced sample was CD4+ or CD8+ T cells sorted from blood, taken in a trial of the OX40 agonist ivuxolimab. Receptor source: an adult with an advanced solid tumor such as melanoma, head and neck, liver or kidney cancer.

This clone is categorized as medium-sized. CDR3 protein: CASRGMVRELGYTF. In DNA form, the CDR3 reads TGTGCCAGCAGGGGGATGGTTAGAGAATTAGGCTACACCTTC. The chain uses TRBV2 and TRBJ1-2; D not certain. This CDR3 region has 14 residues. Trimming pared 6 bases from V and 8 bases from J, leaving 19 bases between. Per germline, CDR1 SNHLY and CDR2 FYNNEI.

The V call is TRBV9, the J call TRBJ2-5, with 13 nucleotides matching TRBD2. Germline V gives CDR1 SGDLS, CDR2 YYNGEE. J was trimmed by 1 base and V by 7 bases; bases with no gene match: 10. This CDR3 is 17 amino acids long. CDR3 DNA: TGTGCCAGCTGTAGGACTAGCGGGGGCGGGACCCAAGAGACCCAGTACTTC. This sequence encodes CASCRTSGGGTQETQYF. Complete variable domain (other parts from reference TRBV9 and TRBJ2-5): DSGVTQTPKHLITATGQRVTLRCSPRSGDLSVYWYQQSLDQGLQFLIQYYNGEERAKGNILERFSAQQFPDLHSELNLSSLELGDSALYFCASCRTSGGGTQETQYFGPGTRLLVL.

DNA for the CDR3: TGCGCCAGCAGTGAGAGAGCCGGGACGGGGAATTTGGGGGGGCAGTACTTC. Residues: CASSERAGTGNLGGQYF. This chain joins TRBV10-2 and TRBJ2-7, with a weak D call TRBD2 (6 bases). CDR3 length: 17 amino acids. V dropped 2 bases and J dropped 9 bases, with 26 bases sitting between them. CDR1 and CDR2 (germline): WSHSY, SAAADI.

V gene TRBV5-1 combines with J gene TRBJ2-7, with D possibly being TRBD1 or TRBD2 (6 bases each). V gave up 4 bases and J gave up 2 bases, with 13 bases separating them. The length of the CDR3 is 14 residues. In germline, CDR1 is SGHRS, CDR2 YFSETQ. The CDR3, as DNA: TGCGCCAGCAGCCCTGGGGGGCCCCCCTACGAGCAGTACTTC. Translated, it gives CASSPGGPPYEQYF.